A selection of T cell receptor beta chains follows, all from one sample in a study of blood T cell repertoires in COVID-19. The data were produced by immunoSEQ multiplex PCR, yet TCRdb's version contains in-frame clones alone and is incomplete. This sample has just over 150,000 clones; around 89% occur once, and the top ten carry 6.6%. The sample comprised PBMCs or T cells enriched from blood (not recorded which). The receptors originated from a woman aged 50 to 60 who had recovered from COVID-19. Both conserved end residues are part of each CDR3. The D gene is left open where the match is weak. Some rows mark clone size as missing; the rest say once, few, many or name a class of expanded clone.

TGTGCCAGCAGGTCACTAGCGGGGGGCTACAATGAGCAGTTCTTC | CASRSLAGGYNEQFF | TRBJ2-1 | TRBD2 | NA | TRBV5-4
TGTGCCCGGACACCGCACAATGAAAAACTGTTTTTT | CARTPHNEKLFF | TRBJ1-4 | NA | NA | TRBV11-3
TGTGCCAGCAGCTTAGCCCAGCTAGCGGGGGTCCTAAGGGGGGAGCTGTTTTTT | CASSLAQLAGVLRGELFF | TRBJ2-2 | TRBD2 | NA | TRBV7-2
TGTGCCACCAAGTCCTCAGGGGCCACCGGGGAGCTGTTTTTT | CATKSSGATGELFF | TRBJ2-2 | NA | NA | TRBV24-1
TGCGCCAGCAGTGACCGAGCAGGGACCGGGGAGCTGTTTTTT | CASSDRAGTGELFF | TRBJ2-2 | NA | NA | TRBV10-1
TGTGCCAGCAGTTCCAGTACAGGGCTTGGAGGAAAAAACATTCAGTACTTC | CASSSSTGLGGKNIQYF | TRBJ2-4 | NA | NA | TRBV27
TGTGCCAGCAGCCAGCAGACAGGGGTTAATTCACCCCTCCACTTT | CASSQQTGVNSPLHF | TRBJ1-6 | TRBD1 | NA | TRBV14
TGTGCCAGCAGTTTACCCTCGTACGAGCAGTACTTC | CASSLPSYEQYF | TRBJ2-7 | NA | NA | TRBV12-3/TRBV12-4
TGTGCCAGCGGGGGGCCCAGGGGGCAAAGGTATCGGGGAGCTTTCTTT | CASGGPRGQRYRGAFF | TRBJ1-1 | TRBD1 | NA | TRBV5-6
TGTGCCAGCAGTGACGGACAGGGGGGTATGGAGCCCCAGCATTTT | CASSDGQGGMEPQHF | TRBJ1-5 | TRBD1 | NA | TRBV6-6
TGTGCCAGCGCCCGACAGCCGAACACCGGGGAGCTGTTTTTT | CASARQPNTGELFF | TRBJ2-2 | NA | NA | TRBV7-3
TGCGCCAGCAGCGGGTGGAACACTGAAGCTTTCTTT | CASSGWNTEAFF | TRBJ1-1 | NA | NA | TRBV10-2
TGTGCCAGCAGTGGAAGAGCGGTTGGCACCGGGGAGCTGTTTTTT | CASSGRAVGTGELFF | TRBJ2-2 | NA | NA | TRBV2
TGTGCCAGCAGTGACCTCCGGGTCCTCAGAGGCACCTTC | CASSDLRVLRGTF | TRBJ1-2 | NA | NA | TRBV6-1
TGTGCCAGCAGCTCCCTCGGACAGGGATACGGCTACACCTTC | CASSSLGQGYGYTF | TRBJ1-2 | TRBD1 | few | TRBV7-3
TGTGCCAGCAGCTACACCTCCCGCACAGATACGCAGTATTTT | CASSYTSRTDTQYF | TRBJ2-3 | NA | NA | TRBV3-1/TRBV3-2
TGTGCCAGCTCACCACCGGCAGCGGGCACAGATACGCAGTATTTT | CASSPPAAGTDTQYF | TRBJ2-3 | NA | NA | TRBV18
TGCGCCAGCAGCCACCGGACAGGGGGCGAGCTAGGAGGCTACACCTTC | CASSHRTGGELGGYTF | TRBJ1-2 | TRBD1 | once | TRBV5-1
TGTGCCAGCAGCTCCCGAATAGAGAACTCACCCCTCCACTTT | CASSSRIENSPLHF | TRBJ1-6 | NA | NA | TRBV7-2
TGTGCCAGCAGCGTCCTAGCGGGCACAGATACGCAGTATTTT | CASSVLAGTDTQYF | TRBJ2-3 | TRBD2 | few | TRBV6-2/TRBV6-3
TGCGCCAGCAGCTTAATCCAGGGTGCCGGGGAGCTGTTTTTT | CASSLIQGAGELFF | TRBJ2-2 | NA | NA | TRBV5-1
TGCGCCAGCAGCTTGGGACAGAGCTACAATGAGCAGTTCTTC | CASSLGQSYNEQFF | TRBJ2-1 | NA | NA | TRBV5-1
TGTGCCAGCAGCTTTGACAGTAGGGATGCTGAAGCTTTCTTT | CASSFDSRDAEAFF | TRBJ1-1 | NA | NA | TRBV7-2
TGTGCCAGCAGTGCCGGGACAGGGGGTCTTGTAGGCAATCAGCCCCAGCATTTT | CASSAGTGGLVGNQPQHF | TRBJ1-5 | TRBD1 | once | TRBV28
TGTGCCAGCAGGGGGGGGGCCCCAAGCTCCTACGAGCAGTACTTC | CASRGGAPSSYEQYF | TRBJ2-7 | NA | NA | TRBV7-2
TGTGCCAGCAGCCAAGATCTCGCAGGGGACTATGGCTACACCTTC | CASSQDLAGDYGYTF | TRBJ1-2 | NA | NA | TRBV4-2
TGTGCCAGCAGTCCAGGGGCAGGGGCTGTGAACACTGAAGCTTTCTTT | CASSPGAGAVNTEAFF | TRBJ1-1 | NA | NA | TRBV27
TGCGCCAGCAGCCAAGTCGAACAGGGGATGAGTGAAGCTTTCTTT | CASSQVEQGMSEAFF | TRBJ1-1 | TRBD1 | NA | TRBV4-1
TGTGCCAGCAGTGAAAGGCAGGGCTTGAACACTGAAGCTTTCTTT | CASSERQGLNTEAFF | TRBJ1-1 | NA | once | TRBV9
TGTGCCAGCAGTCCGAGGACAGGGCGTTCCTACGAGCAGTACTTC | CASSPRTGRSYEQYF | TRBJ2-7 | TRBD1 | NA | TRBV6-5
TGTGCCAGCAGTTACTCAGCCCAAGAGACCCAGTACTTC | CASSYSAQETQYF | TRBJ2-5 | NA | NA | TRBV6-5
TGTGCCAGCAGGCGACAGGGGTCTGTTAATTCACCCCTCCACTTT | CASRRQGSVNSPLHF | TRBJ1-6 | TRBD1 | once | TRBV2
TGTGCCAGCCCACGGAGGAACTACGAGCAGTACTTC | CASPRRNYEQYF | TRBJ2-7 | NA | once | TRBV7-9
TGTGCCAGCAGCTTGTCTCACCGAACTAGCACAGATACGCAGTATTTT | CASSLSHRTSTDTQYF | TRBJ2-3 | NA | NA | TRBV5-4
TGTGCCAGCAGCTTTGGCAGGGGACGAGACACTGAAGCTTTCTTT | CASSFGRGRDTEAFF | TRBJ1-1 | NA | NA | TRBV11-3
TGTGCCAGTAGTACAGGGGAATGGTCCTACGAGCAGTACTTC | CASSTGEWSYEQYF | TRBJ2-7 | NA | NA | TRBV19
TGTGCCAGCAGCTTACTAGCGGGGGGTAGGGCAGATACGCAGTATTTT | CASSLLAGGRADTQYF | TRBJ2-3 | TRBD2 | NA | TRBV7-6
TGTGCCAGCAGCCTTACTAGAGATACGCAGTATTTT | CASSLTRDTQYF | TRBJ2-3 | NA | NA | TRBV12-3/TRBV12-4
TGCGCCAGCAGTGAGCAGGAGGGGACCCAGTACTTC | CASSEQEGTQYF | TRBJ2-5 | NA | NA | TRBV10-1
TGTGCCAGCAGTTACGGGGGCCCCACAGATACGCAGTATTTT | CASSYGGPTDTQYF | TRBJ2-3 | NA | NA | TRBV6-6
TGCAGCGTTGAGGGCCCGACAGGAGAGAGGACCTACGAGCAGTACTTC | CSVEGPTGERTYEQYF | TRBJ2-7 | NA | NA | TRBV29-1
TGCGCCAGCAGCCAAGATCTGGGGGGGCCCACTGAAGCTTTCTTT | CASSQDLGGPTEAFF | TRBJ1-1 | NA | NA | TRBV4-3
TGCGCCAGCAGTGTGCCGGGACAGGCTATCTCTGGGGCCAACGTCCTGACTTTC | CASSVPGQAISGANVLTF | TRBJ2-6 | TRBD1 | NA | TRBV5-1